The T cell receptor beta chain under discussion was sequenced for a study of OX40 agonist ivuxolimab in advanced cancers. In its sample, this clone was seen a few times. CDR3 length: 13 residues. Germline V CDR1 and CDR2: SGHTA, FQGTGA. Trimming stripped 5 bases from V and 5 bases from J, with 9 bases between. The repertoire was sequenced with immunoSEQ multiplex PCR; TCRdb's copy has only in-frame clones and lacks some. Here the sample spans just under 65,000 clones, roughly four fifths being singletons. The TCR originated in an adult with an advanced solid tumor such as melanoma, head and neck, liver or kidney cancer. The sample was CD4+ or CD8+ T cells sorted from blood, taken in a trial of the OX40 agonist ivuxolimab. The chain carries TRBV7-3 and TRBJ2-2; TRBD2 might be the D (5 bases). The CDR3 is CASSARETGELFF. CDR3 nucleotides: TGTGCCAGCAGCGCCCGGGAAACCGGGGAGCTGTTTTTT.